The clone carrying this T cell receptor beta chain was seen more than once but under ten times. Sequencing used immunoSEQ multiplex PCR; TCRdb keeps in-frame clones, though not all of them. The sample lists approximately 77,000 clones, about 82% occurring once. V was clipped by 6 bases and J by 3 bases; unmatched bases: 10. CDR1 is MNHEY and CDR2 is SVGAGI in the germline V gene. This CDR3 contains 15 residues. The data were taken from a study of blood T cell repertoires in COVID-19. This receptor was identified in a woman aged 55 to 70 with acute or convalescent COVID-19. This rearrangement joins TRBV6-5 to TRBJ1-2; TRBD1 matches at 7 bases. The sample comprised peripheral blood. The CDR3 nucleotides read TGTGCCAGCAGGTCCGCCCAGACAGGGCACTATGGCTACACCTTC. This translates into CASRSAQTGHYGYTF.